These 11 T cell receptor beta chains came from one sample sequenced in a study of beta chain features in type 1 diabetes. General study findings and limits: In every one of the four CD4+ subsets, TCRB CDR3s were moderately but significantly shorter in Type 1 diabetes patients.

These TCRs' antigens remain unknown. Expressed TCRB transcripts got sequenced, as all isolated RNA was reverse transcribed. Only in-frame clones appear in the TCRdb table, and some are missing; sequencing was by immunoSEQ multiplex PCR. Of about 700,000 clones listed, roughly 12% were seen once; the top ten hold approximately 0.02%. The material sequenced was naive CD4+ T cells from blood. The receptors were gathered from a man aged 18 to 29 with type 1 diabetes.

The genes are TRBV19 and TRBJ2-5; D is perhaps TRBD1 (6 bases). The CDR3 is 14 amino acids. Trimming shortened V by 6 bases and J by 2 bases, and 13 bases separated the two germline ends. Per germline, CDR1 LNHDA and CDR2 SQIVND (reference sequence). The CDR3 sequence is CASRAQGTQETQYF. The CDR3 nucleotides are TGTGCCAGTAGGGCACAGGGCACTCAAGAGACCCAGTACTTC.

V is TRBV13 and J is TRBJ2-7, with D perhaps given as TRBD1 or TRBD2 (5 bases each). The V and J ends lost 5 bases and 9 bases respectively, with 14 bases between them. From germline, CDR1 is PRHDT and CDR2 FYEKMQ (reference sequence). The CDR3 is 12 amino acids. CDR3 amino acids: CASSPGPGRQYF. Written as DNA, the CDR3 is TGTGCCAGCAGCCCGGGACCCGGGCGGCAGTACTTC.

This clone occurred a few times. The chain couples TRBV19 to TRBJ2-3; 7 bases fit TRBD1. Per germline, CDR1 LNHDA and CDR2 SQIVND (reference sequence). V lost 9 bases and J lost 6; bases outside the gene matches: 12. CDR3 length equals 14 residues. The CDR3 bases are TGTGCCAGCCCCCGGGACAGCAATGTGGATACGCAGTATTTT. This sequence encodes CASPRDSNVDTQYF.

This rearrangement joins TRBV27 to TRBJ2-3; D is ambiguous. Between the trimmed V and J ends, which lost 6 bases and 1 base, there was a span of 17 bases. Germline CDR1 reads MNHEY; CDR2 reads SMNVEV (reference sequence). CDR3 size: 16 residues. The chain's CDR3 is CASRVFVAPGTDTQYF. CDR3 nucleotide sequence: TGTGCCAGCAGAGTTTTTGTGGCGCCTGGCACAGATACGCAGTATTTT.

The chain employs TRBV6-6 and TRBJ2-1; TRBD1 matches 8 bases. This CDR3 region has 15 residues. J gave up 9 bases and V 5 bases, and 12 bases lay outside the gene matches. Germline loops: CDR1 MNHNY, CDR2 SVGAGI (reference sequence). The DNA for the CDR3 is TGTGCCAGCAGTACAACAGGGGGAAATTCCCCTGAGCAGTTCTTC. This gives the protein CASSTTGGNSPEQFF.

This clone was counted a few times. The chain employs TRBV6-6 and TRBJ1-5; D unclear. The CDR3 is 15 amino acids. Germline CDR1 MNHNY, CDR2 SVGAGI (reference sequence). Trimming pared 0 bases from V and 0 bases from J, leaving 6 bases between. As DNA, the CDR3 is TGTGCCAGCAGTTACTCGGAGAATAGCAATCAGCCCCAGCATTTT. Residues: CASSYSENSNQPQHF.

The chain recombines TRBV6-5 with TRBJ1-4; 7 nucleotides match TRBD1. This CDR3 comprises 13 residues. The V gene's germline CDR1 is MNHEY and CDR2 SVGAGI. The V gene end was trimmed by 4 bases and the J gene end by 9 bases; junction bases not matched to a gene: 5. CDR3 in amino acids: CASSFLRGQKLFF. CDR3 coding DNA: TGTGCCAGCAGTTTCTTGAGGGGGCAAAAACTGTTTTTT.

The gene calls are TRBV18 and TRBJ2-5; 9 positions match TRBD2. Trimming at V came to 2 bases and at J to 4 bases, leaving 8 bases not matched to a gene. CDR1 KGHSH and CDR2 LQKENI come from the germline V gene. CDR3 length equals 16 residues. DNA for the CDR3: TGTGCCAGCTCACCATCCATTCCACTAGCGGGAGAGACCCAGTACTTC. This gives the protein CASSPSIPLAGETQYF. The full variable domain, rest sourced from reference TRBV18 and TRBJ2-5, is NAGVMQNPRHLVRRRGQEARLRCSPMKGHSHVYWYRQLPEEGLKFMVYLQKENIIDESGMPKERFSAEFPKEGPSILRIQQVVRGDSAAYFCASSPSIPLAGETQYFGPGTRLLVL.

This clone appeared a few times. V is TRBV30 and J is TRBJ1-4; the D gene is possibly TRBD1 (6 bases). The V gene's germline CDR1 is GTSNPN and CDR2 SVGIG (reference sequence). This CDR3 has 15 residues. V dropped 5 bases and J dropped 8 bases, with 21 bases sitting between them. In DNA, the CDR3 is TGTGCCTGGGAAGCCGATTGGGGGGGCGGAGAAAAACTGTTTTTT. Its translation: CAWEADWGGGEKLFF.

The chain recombines TRBV27 with TRBJ2-5; no definite D call. Deletions cut 0 bases from V and 4 bases from J, with 9 bases between. The CDR3 runs to 14 residues. Per germline, CDR1 MNHEY and CDR2 SMNVEV (reference sequence). CDR3 nucleotides: TGTGCCAGCAGTTTATCCTGGTTGGGAGAGACCCAGTACTTC. It codes for CASSLSWLGETQYF.

The chain carries TRBV6-5 and TRBJ2-1; the match to TRBD2 covers 7 bases. Germline CDR1 reads MNHEY; CDR2 reads SVGAGI. This CDR3 comprises 12 residues. V lost 6 bases and J lost 8; bases outside the gene matches: 4. The CDR3 spells CASSLTSDEQFF. CDR3 nucleotides: TGTGCCAGCAGCCTCACTAGCGATGAGCAGTTCTTC.